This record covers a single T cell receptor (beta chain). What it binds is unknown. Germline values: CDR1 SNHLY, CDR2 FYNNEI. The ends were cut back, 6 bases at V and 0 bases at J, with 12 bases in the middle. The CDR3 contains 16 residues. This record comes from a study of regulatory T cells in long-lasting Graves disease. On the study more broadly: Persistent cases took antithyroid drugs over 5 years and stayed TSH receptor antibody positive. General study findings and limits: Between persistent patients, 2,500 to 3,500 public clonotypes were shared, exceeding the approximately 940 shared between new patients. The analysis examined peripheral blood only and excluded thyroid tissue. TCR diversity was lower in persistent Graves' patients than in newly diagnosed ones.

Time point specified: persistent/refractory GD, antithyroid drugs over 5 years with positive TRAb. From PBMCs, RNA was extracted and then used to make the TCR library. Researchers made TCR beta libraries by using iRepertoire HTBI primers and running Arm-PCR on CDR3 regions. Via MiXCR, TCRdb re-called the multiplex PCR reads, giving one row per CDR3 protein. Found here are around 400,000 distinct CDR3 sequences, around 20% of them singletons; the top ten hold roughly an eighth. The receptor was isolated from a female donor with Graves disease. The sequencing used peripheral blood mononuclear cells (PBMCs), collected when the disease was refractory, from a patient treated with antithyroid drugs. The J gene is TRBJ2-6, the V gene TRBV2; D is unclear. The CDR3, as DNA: TGTGCCAGCAGCCTAAATCTGGTCTCTGGGGCCAACGTCCTGACTTTC. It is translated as CASSLNLVSGANVLTF.